This T cell receptor (beta chain) was documented in a study of cytomegalovirus exposure and HLA in healthy donors. Findings of the study overall: TCR beta chain V- and J-gene trimming was linked, in a later analysis, to a missense variant in DCLRE1C. As a later analysis revealed, the rate of TCR association differed by HLA locus, with DRB1 most and HLA-C fewest. Across donors, most TCRs were seen rarely, yet some public ones were widespread. Previously analyzed data showed that most TCR beta V segments were productive at a frequency of about 87% or about 30%.

13 Jbeta primers and 60 Vbeta primers were used for the PCR. Method: immunoSEQ multiplex PCR; TCRdb's copy keeps in-frame clones and lacks some. The data hold some 160,000 clones, with about 76% observed a single time. Germline CDR1 is SGHAT and CDR2 is FQNNGV. The V and J ends lost 5 bases and 1 base respectively, with 11 bases between them. The CDR3 sequence is 14 residues long. In the case of this clone: The antigen is undetermined.

The rearrangement uses TRBV11-2 and TRBJ1-1; no clear D gene. The receptor's source is a woman younger than 35 in good health and CMV-seropositive. The sample comprised PBMCs. The CDR3 loop is CASSIGWRNTEAFF. Written as DNA, the CDR3 is TGTGCCAGCAGCATCGGTTGGAGGAACACTGAAGCTTTCTTT.